This TCR beta chain was sequenced during a study of shared clonotypes between healthy human individuals. Once extracted for a subset, genomic DNA was divided evenly among several immunoSEQ plates. TCRdb's table, derived via immunoSEQ multiplex PCR, lists solely in-frame clones and lacks some. The sample lists 2,500,000 or so clones; 85% to 95% were seen once. Trimming took 2 bases from V and 1 from J, leaving 8 bases between them. In germline, CDR1 is SEHNR, CDR2 FQNEAQ (reference sequence). This CDR3 has 14 amino acids. The sample consisted of naive CD4+ T cells from PBMCs. Subset defined: CD45RA+ positively selected. V is TRBV7-9 and J is TRBJ1-1; D is unclear. The sequence was obtained from a man aged 18 to 30 in good health. Some clones in this sample may be carry-over from other donors' samples. The CDR3 loop is CASSLPSGNTEAFF. The CDR3 DNA is TGTGCCAGCAGCTTACCAAGTGGGAACACTGAAGCTTTCTTT.